This T cell receptor beta chain is from a study of shared clonotypes between healthy human individuals. Unmatched junction bases numbered 5, after V lost 5 bases and J lost 10 bases. Germline-derived CDR1 and CDR2 are SGHNT and YENEEA. The length of the CDR3 is 12 residues. Execution of the assay was at deep level. The authors loaded 150 to 250 ng DNA, tens of thousands of T cell genomes, into sorted-subset replicate PCRs. Repertoires were generated with immunoSEQ multiplex PCR, while TCRdb's copy carries only in-frame clones and drops some. The sample consists of 2 million to 2.5 million clones, approximately 95% of them appearing once. Study-wide results and caveats: How much donors shared clonotypes was expected to be affected by sequencing depth.

Details on this clone: Antigen: not known.

What was sequenced was naive CD4+ T cells sorted from blood. Stated subset: CD45RA+ positively selected. This TCR was recovered from a man aged 18 to 30 in good health. This sequence joins TRBV11-3 and TRBJ2-1, with 7 nucleotides matching TRBD1. The CDR3 DNA is TGTGCCAGCAGCCGAGGGGGCGACGAGCAGTTCTTC. This sequence encodes CASSRGGDEQFF.